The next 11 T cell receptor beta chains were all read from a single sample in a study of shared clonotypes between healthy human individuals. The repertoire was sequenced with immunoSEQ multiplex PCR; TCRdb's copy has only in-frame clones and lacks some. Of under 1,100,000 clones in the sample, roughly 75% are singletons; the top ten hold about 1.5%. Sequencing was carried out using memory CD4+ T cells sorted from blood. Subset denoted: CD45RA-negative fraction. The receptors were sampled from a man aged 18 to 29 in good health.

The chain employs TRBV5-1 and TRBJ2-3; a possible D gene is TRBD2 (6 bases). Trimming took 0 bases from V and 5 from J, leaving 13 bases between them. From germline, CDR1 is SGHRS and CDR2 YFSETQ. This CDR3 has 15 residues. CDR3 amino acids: CASSLATSYVDTQYF. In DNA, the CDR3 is TGCGCCAGCAGCTTGGCAACTAGCTACGTAGATACGCAGTATTTT.

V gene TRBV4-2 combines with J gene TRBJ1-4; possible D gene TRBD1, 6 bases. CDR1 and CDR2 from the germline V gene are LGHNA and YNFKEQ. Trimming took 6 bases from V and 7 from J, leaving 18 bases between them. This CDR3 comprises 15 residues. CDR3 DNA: TGTGCCAGCAGTCCAGAGTGGAACAGGGTTGAAAAACTGTTTTTT. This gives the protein CASSPEWNRVEKLFF.

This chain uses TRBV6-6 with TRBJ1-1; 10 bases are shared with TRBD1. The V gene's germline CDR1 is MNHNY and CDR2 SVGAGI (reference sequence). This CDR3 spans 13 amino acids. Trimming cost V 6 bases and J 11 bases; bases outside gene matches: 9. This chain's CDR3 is CASRTQTGGRAFF. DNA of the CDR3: TGTGCCAGCAGGACCCAGACAGGGGGCCGGGCTTTCTTT.

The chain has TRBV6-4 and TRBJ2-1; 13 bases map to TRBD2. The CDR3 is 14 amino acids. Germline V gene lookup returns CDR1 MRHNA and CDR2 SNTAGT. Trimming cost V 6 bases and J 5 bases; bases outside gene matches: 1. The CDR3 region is CASRGTSGNNEQFF. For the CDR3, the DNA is TGTGCCAGCAGAGGGACTAGCGGGAACAATGAGCAGTTCTTC.

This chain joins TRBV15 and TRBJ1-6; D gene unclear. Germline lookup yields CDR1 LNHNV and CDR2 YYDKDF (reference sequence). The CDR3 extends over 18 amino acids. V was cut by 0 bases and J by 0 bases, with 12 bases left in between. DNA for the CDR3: TGTGCCACCAGCAGAGATCCCGGAGGCAGCTCCTATAATTCACCCCTCCACTTT. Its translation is CATSRDPGGSSYNSPLHF.

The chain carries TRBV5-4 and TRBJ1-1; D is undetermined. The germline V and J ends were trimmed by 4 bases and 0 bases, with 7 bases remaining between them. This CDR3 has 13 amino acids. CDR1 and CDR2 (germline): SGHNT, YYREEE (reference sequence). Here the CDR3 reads CASSREVNTEAFF. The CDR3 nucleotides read TGTGCCAGCAGCAGAGAGGTGAACACTGAAGCTTTCTTT. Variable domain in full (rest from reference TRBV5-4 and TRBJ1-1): ETGVTQSPTHLIKTRGQQVTLRCSSQSGHNTVSWYQQALGQGPQFIFQYYREEENGRGNFPPRFSGLQFPNYSSELNVNALELDDSALYLCASSREVNTEAFFGQGTRLTVV.

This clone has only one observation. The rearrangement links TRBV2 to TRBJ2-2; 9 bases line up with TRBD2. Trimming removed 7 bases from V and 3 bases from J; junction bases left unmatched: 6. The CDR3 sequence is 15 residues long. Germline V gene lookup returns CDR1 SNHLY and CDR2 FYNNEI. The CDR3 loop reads CASKRLAGYTGELFF. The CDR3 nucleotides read TGTGCCAGCAAGAGGCTAGCGGGGTACACCGGGGAGCTGTTTTTT.

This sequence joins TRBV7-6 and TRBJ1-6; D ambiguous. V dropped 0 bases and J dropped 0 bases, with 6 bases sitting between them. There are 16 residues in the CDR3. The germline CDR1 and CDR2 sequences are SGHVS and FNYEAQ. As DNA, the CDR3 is TGTGCCAGCAGCTTAGCGGTTAGCTCCTATAATTCACCCCTCCACTTT. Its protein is CASSLAVSSYNSPLHF.

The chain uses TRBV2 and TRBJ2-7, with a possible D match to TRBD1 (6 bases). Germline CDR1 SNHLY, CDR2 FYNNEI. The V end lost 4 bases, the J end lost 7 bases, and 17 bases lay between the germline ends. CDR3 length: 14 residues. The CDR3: CASSAGAGFWEQYF. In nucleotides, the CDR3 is TGTGCCAGCAGTGCAGGGGCCGGCTTTTGGGAGCAGTACTTC.

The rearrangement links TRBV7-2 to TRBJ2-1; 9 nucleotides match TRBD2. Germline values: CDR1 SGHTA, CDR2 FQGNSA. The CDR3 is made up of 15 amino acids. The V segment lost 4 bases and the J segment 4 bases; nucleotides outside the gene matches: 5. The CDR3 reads CASSSGREGYNEQFF. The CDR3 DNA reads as TGTGCCAGCAGCTCTGGGCGGGAGGGGTACAATGAGCAGTTCTTC.

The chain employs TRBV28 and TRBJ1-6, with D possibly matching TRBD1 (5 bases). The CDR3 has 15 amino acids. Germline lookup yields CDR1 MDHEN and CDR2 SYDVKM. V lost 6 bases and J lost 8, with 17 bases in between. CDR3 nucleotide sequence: TGTGCCAGCAGCCTCGCAGCTGGGGGAGATTCACCCCTCCACTTT. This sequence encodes CASSLAAGGDSPLHF.